This T cell receptor beta chain is from a study of identical twins. Study-level results: In cord blood, abundant beta clonotypes had fewer insertions; memory showed no trend. Some out-of-frame alpha sequences were shared by twins, and these showed excess low generation probability.

As concerns this clonotype: Its antigen is currently unknown.

The CDR3 spans 17 residues. V lost 2 bases, J lost 8 bases, and 8 bases stayed unmatched. A universal primer site arose from template switching, and cDNA bore unique molecular identifiers. Each CDR3 protein gets one entry after TCRdb re-called the 5' RACE reads with MiXCR. The repertoire includes approximately 700,000 distinct CDR3 sequences, approximately 6.1% of them detected once, and around 2% sits in the top ten. This receptor was obtained from a man aged 18-30 years in good health. The sample consisted of naive T cells sorted from blood. The rearrangement links TRBV12-3 or TRBV12-4 to TRBJ2-1; TRBD2 aligns across 14 bases. CDR3 region: CASSLTTSGRGGDEQFF. The DNA for the CDR3 is TGTGCCAGCAGTTTAACGACTAGCGGGAGGGGTGGGGATGAGCAGTTCTTC.